This T cell receptor (beta chain) stems from a study of cytomegalovirus exposure and HLA in healthy donors (dated by TCRdb to 2017 to 2019). About the study as a whole: According to an earlier analysis of around 600 of the donors, 150 million to 200 million T cells yielded roughly 110 million unique TCR beta sequences and roughly 280 Gb of sequence data. Rather than drawing on any new phenotypic data, the later analysis identified candidate immune exposures from TCR beta sequences and the way those sequences occurred across donors. Class I and class II HLA loci were covered by the typing at four-digit resolution. All discovery cohort repertoires had been generated on a single sequencing platform. Roughly 300 gigabases of sequencing data and 70 million to 85 million unique TCR sequences were included in an early release covering 550 to 800 HLA-typed donors. Donor age, sex, ethnicity and CMV serostatus were compiled together with the repertoire data. The genetic ancestry cluster associated with self-reported Caucasian donors included approximately 85% of the roughly 400 genotyped donors. On average, approximately 250,000 unique TCR beta nucleotide sequences were sequenced per donor among about 400 genotyped donors of the cohort, with 15% to 20% of those sequences being non-productive. A later analysis re-analyzed previously published TCR beta repertoires from 550 to 700 donors and added high-resolution HLA genotyping to study TCR occurrence patterns. Four or five DR-DQ haplotypes were handled as single units for association and clustering because linkage in the cohort was strong. In addition to the first cohort of around 670 subjects, a separate validation cohort of 130 or so different subjects was used. To decide whether each TCR beta V gene segment behaved as functional or pseudogenic, an earlier analysis of some 600 of the donors relied on high-throughput TCR beta sequencing. The study used immunosequencing to profile the T cell repertoires of about 670 subjects and linked those repertoires to cytomegalovirus serostatus. The study combined high-throughput TCR immunosequencing, statistical association of individual TCRs with disease status, and machine learning to predict cytomegalovirus infection status. Typing coverage differed by locus: A, B, C, DRB1 and DQB1 were typed in roughly 620-640 donors, DQA1 in about 510, DPA1 in some 600, and DPB1 in 472. A later genetic analysis took genome-wide SNP genotypes for about three fifths of the 666 donors and used that subset as a discovery cohort. The study aimed to test whether signatures of past pathogen exposure could be identified by cataloging public T cell receptors.

General conclusions and limits of the study: Some IMGT-functional V segments, including TRBV6-2 and TRBV6-3, could not be distinguished by the 87-base-pair reads and were therefore excluded. Several of the top co-occurrence clusters appeared to be linked to parvovirus B19, influenza, CMV and Epstein-Barr virus, according to a later analysis. Linkage disequilibrium might explain the correlated functional status among segregating V segments, but an unknown experimental factor could not be ruled out. An association between a missense DCLRE1C variant and V-gene and J-gene trimming of TCR beta chains was found in a later genetic analysis and replicated in an independent cohort. A cluster of highly shared sequence variants was judged likely to represent a technical artifact of the sequencing pipeline. Most TCR sequences were seen in very few donors, while some public TCRs were found in many individuals. In vitro tests confirmed that three of the cytomegalovirus-associated TCR beta chains recognize cytomegalovirus antigens. According to a later analysis, most CMV-associated TCR beta chains appeared to be HLA-restricted, and the HLA associations seemed to be driven largely by CMV exposure. It was suggested by the authors that the approach could potentially be generalized to other disease states and immunological phenotypes. The study gave a list of under 200 TCR beta chains associated with cytomegalovirus. Strong co-occurrence of HLA alleles, especially DR and DQ, made assigning TCR associations to individual alleles difficult. In both the original and validation cohorts, the classifier was reported to diagnose cytomegalovirus status with high specificity and sensitivity. According to a later analysis, TCR association rates differed among HLA loci, with DRB1 alleles showing the most associated TCRs and HLA-C alleles showing the fewest. In a later genetic analysis, fewer N-insertions in productive TCRs were reported among donors in an Asian-associated ancestry cluster than the roughly 640-donor mean. Because counts were too low, about 18 rarely observed V segments, including chromosome 9 orphons, were excluded from the earlier analysis of fewer than 650 of the donors. A further reported finding was that TCR beta sequences accurately predicted the HLA-A and HLA-B alleles for most subjects in the first cohort. Roughly uniform sequencing depth across donors was assumed in presence/absence analyses, although this assumption may not hold. Because HLA typing was missing for some donors at each locus, association tests included only the typed subset. This cohort had only TCR beta chains sequenced, and the lack of alpha or paired-chain data limited which features could be detected. An earlier analysis of several hundred of the donors showed that most TCR beta V segments appeared in productive rearrangements either about 87% or about 30% of the time, which broadly matched IMGT annotations. At a false discovery rate of 0.05, a later analysis linked 16,951 TCR beta sequences to specific HLA alleles. For the cohort, immune exposure information was limited to CMV serostatus. In a later analysis, HLA-associated TCR beta chains were found to be more clonally expanded and to have lower generation probabilities than equally common non-associated chains.

Libraries were built with the immunoSEQ multiplex PCR assay. A mixture of 60 forward primers for TCR Vbeta segments and 13 reverse primers for TCR Jbeta segments was used in the multiplex PCR. The CDR3 region of rearranged TCR beta genes was amplified from genomic DNA by a multiplex PCR assay. The Illumina HiSeq System was used to sequence the amplified TCR beta libraries as 87-base-pair reads. The original methods were these. A later analysis tallied around 87 million unique TCR beta chains across the roughly 610 repertoires, and some 12 million of those chains were shared by two or more donors. To remove PCR and sequencing errors, raw reads were error-corrected and collapsed into unique sequences using a nearest-neighbor algorithm that merged closely related sequences. CDR3 sequences were aligned to IMGT reference sequences to assign V, D and J gene segments. For a sequence to be retained, at least a six-nucleotide match to both a V gene segment and a J gene segment was required. Rearrangements were called productive when the CDR3 lacked stop codons and stayed in frame with V and J; all others were non-productive. Following IMGT convention, CDR3 was defined as the stretch from the second conserved V-encoded cysteine up to the conserved J-encoded phenylalanine. Sequences without an unambiguous match to a single V gene segment were excluded from the earlier analysis of about 640 of the donors. An earlier analysis of 587 of the donors called V segments functional above 56.7% productive rearrangements and segregating when the between-donor standard deviation exceeded 5%. A statistical classification framework was built for diagnosing cytomegalovirus status from the catalog of TCR beta chain sequences. A later analysis assigned V and J genes by comparing TCR nucleotide sequences with IMGT/GENE-DB human TR gene sequences. In a later analysis, CDR3 sequences and most-parsimonious VDJ recombination scenarios were assigned using the TCRdist pipeline. In a later analysis, each TCR beta chain was defined by its CDR3 amino acid sequence together with its V-gene family, and reads without a unique V-gene family were excluded. A later analysis removed 550 to 700 highly shared, low-generation-probability nucleotide sequences to deal with suspected cross-contamination and a sequencing artifact. In a later analysis, a clonal expansion index for each public chain was calculated from normalized within-repertoire ranks of inferred template counts. Generation probabilities in a later analysis came from a VDJ recombination model fitted to out-of-frame rearrangements, and those results were checked against IGoR. Hypergeometric tests were used in a later analysis to score TCR-TCR, TCR-HLA and TCR-CMV co-occurrence, with a repertoire-size bias correction applied to the TCR pairs. To estimate false discovery rates, a later analysis permuted the HLA or CMV assignments 20 times. In a later analysis, co-occurring TCRs were grouped using DBSCAN, and TCRdist sequence similarity was added for clustering within HLA-allele-positive subsets. Co-occurrence clustering excluded repertoires with fewer than 30,000 or more than 120,000 public chains, plus five with anomalous nucleotide sharing. TCRdb's version of the immuneACCESS table is confined to in-frame rearrangements and falls short of the full clone set. An unresolved V gene accounts for under half of the shortfall where checked; the remainder is of unknown origin. The V and J calls and clone size are taken from that table; D and trimming were inferred from the DNA. The sample table holds about 140,000 clones. Of the sample, 2% to 2.5% falls within the top ten clones.

The cohort was made up of under 800 healthy bone marrow donors. At the time of sampling, every cohort member was nominally healthy, though immune exposures that went unrecorded were likely present. The donor was CMV seronegative and was included in the group of a few hundred seronegative cohort members. A peripheral blood sample was provided by each donor, and peripheral blood mononuclear cells were used for TCR beta sequencing. Genomic DNA extraction from the blood cell samples was performed with the Qiagen DNeasy Blood Extraction Kit. Points on this clone: The target of this receptor is not known.

V gives up 2 bases and J gives up 2 bases, and the segment between their germline ends measures 7 bases. CDR1 and CDR2 (MNHNY, SVGAGI) derive from the germline V gene (reference sequence). From the cysteine through the valine, the CDR3 covers 13 amino acids. CDR3 DNA only is kept here, 39 bases in frame from base 1. This sequence was found in a young woman in good health and CMV-seronegative. Sequenced material: PBMCs. Recombination connected TRBV6-6 to TRBJ2-7, with the D gene not clear enough to name. Here is the DNA: TGTGCCAGCAGTTACAGGAGCGCCTACGAGCAGTACGTC. This codes for CASSYRSAYEQYV.